The 6 T cell receptor beta chains in this list originate from one sample, sequenced in a study of blood T cell repertoires in COVID-19. Assay used: immunoSEQ multiplex PCR; TCRdb lists only in-frame clones, some missing. The data show 230,000 or so clones, with about 87% seen just once and about 2.6% held by the top ten. Sequenced: PBMCs or T cells enriched from blood (not recorded which). The receptors stem from a woman in her thirties who had recovered from COVID-19.

The chain uses TRBV3-1 (or the pseudogene TRBV3-2) and TRBJ2-1; D possibly corresponds to TRBD1 (6 bases). The germline V and J ends were trimmed by 4 bases and 0 bases, with 10 bases remaining between them. CDR1 and CDR2 from the germline V gene are LGHDT and YNNKEL (reference sequence). CDR3 size: 15 residues. CDR3 sequence (DNA): TGTGCCAGCAGCCCTACAGGGTTCTCCTACAATGAGCAGTTCTTC. This gives the protein CASSPTGFSYNEQFF.

V is TRBV5-1 and J is TRBJ2-3; 10 bases map to TRBD2. After removal of 3 bases from V and 3 bases from J, the junction contained 7 bases not matched to a gene. This CDR3 spans 16 amino acids. Germline-derived CDR1 and CDR2 are SGHRS and YFSETQ. Here the CDR3 DNA reads TGCGCCAGCAGCTCGAATCTAGCGGGGGAGACAGATACGCAGTATTTT. This codes for CASSSNLAGETDTQYF.

The chain couples TRBV7-8 to TRBJ1-1; D remains ambiguous. The CDR3 has 13 amino acids. With 6 bases removed from V and 3 bases from J, the gap between germline ends came to 11 bases. Germline CDR1 is SGHVS and CDR2 is FQNEAQ. This chain's CDR3 is CASSPQEDTEAFF. For the CDR3, the DNA is TGTGCCAGCAGTCCCCAGGAGGACACTGAAGCTTTCTTT.

This clone showed up just once. The chain's CDR3 is CASSLEPGARMDSPLHF. The CDR3 coding sequence is TGTGCCAGCAGCTTGGAGCCAGGCGCCAGGATGGATTCACCCCTCCACTTT. The chain uses TRBV5-5 and TRBJ1-6; unclear D gene. V lost 0 bases and J lost 8, with 18 bases in between. Looked up from germline, CDR1 is SGHKS and CDR2 is YYEKEE (reference sequence). This CDR3 has 17 residues.

This clone was counted once. The chain carries TRBV18 and TRBJ1-1; the D is unclear. The CDR3 loop spans 15 amino acids. CDR1 is KGHSH and CDR2 is LQKENI in the germline V gene. With 2 bases removed from V and 0 bases from J, the gap between germline ends came to 10 bases. This CDR3 is CASSPEAEMNTEAFF. The CDR3 coding sequence is TGTGCCAGCTCACCAGAGGCAGAGATGAACACTGAAGCTTTCTTT. Filled out from reference TRBV18 and TRBJ1-1, the complete variable domain reads NAGVMQNPRHLVRRRGQEARLRCSPMKGHSHVYWYRQLPEEGLKFMVYLQKENIIDESGMPKERFSAEFPKEGPSILRIQQVVRGDSAAYFCASSPEAEMNTEAFFGQGTRLTVV.

This clone was seen only once. V and J are TRBV13 and TRBJ2-5; no reliable D call. The germline CDR1 and CDR2 sequences are PRHDT and FYEKMQ (reference sequence). Trimming pared 0 bases from V and 2 bases from J, leaving 7 bases between. This CDR3 has 14 residues. The CDR3 bases are TGTGCCAGCAGCTTAGGGTACAGTCAAGAGACCCAGTACTTC. It codes for CASSLGYSQETQYF. The entire variable domain, with the rest obtained from reference TRBV13 and TRBJ2-5, is as follows: AAGVIQSPRHLIKEKRETATLKCYPIPRHDTVYWYQQGPGQDPQFLISFYEKMQSDKGSIPDRFSAQQFSDYHSELNMSSLELGDSALYFCASSLGYSQETQYFGPGTRLLVL.